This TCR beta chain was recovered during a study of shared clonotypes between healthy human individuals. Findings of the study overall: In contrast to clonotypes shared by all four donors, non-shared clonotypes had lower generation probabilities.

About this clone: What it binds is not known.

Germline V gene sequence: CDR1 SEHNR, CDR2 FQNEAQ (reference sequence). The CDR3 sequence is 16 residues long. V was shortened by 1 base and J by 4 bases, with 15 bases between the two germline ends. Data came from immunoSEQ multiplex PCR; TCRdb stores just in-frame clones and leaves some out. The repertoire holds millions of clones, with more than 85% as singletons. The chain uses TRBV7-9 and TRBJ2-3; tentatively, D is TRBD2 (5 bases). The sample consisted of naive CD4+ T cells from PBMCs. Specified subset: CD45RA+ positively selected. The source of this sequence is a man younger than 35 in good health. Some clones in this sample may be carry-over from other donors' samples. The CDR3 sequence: CASSLDRGSPPDTQYF. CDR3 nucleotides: TGTGCCAGCAGCTTAGATAGAGGGAGCCCCCCAGATACGCAGTATTTT.